The clone carrying this T cell receptor (beta chain) is labeled as medium-sized (0.01 to 0.1%). The entry originates in a study of T and B cells in COVID-19 patients. Looking at the study overall: Active-infection patients were older, median about 70 years, than recovered patients, median approximately 35 years.

TRB was amplified from about 260-540 ng of blood genomic DNA. BIOMED2 TRB-A/B primer pools were used in multiplex TRB PCR. TCRdb recomputed calls from the multiplex PCR reads with MiXCR, one row per CDR3 protein. The sample includes several thousand distinct CDR3 sequences, 25% to 30% of them seen just once. The CDR3 loop spans 13 amino acids. From germline, CDR1 is LNHDA and CDR2 SQIVND (reference sequence). V was trimmed by 6 bases and J by 0 bases, leaving 6 bases between them. The chain combines TRBV19 with TRBJ1-3, with D unclear. Sequencing used blood. This receptor was identified in a human donor with active COVID-19. The CDR3 sequence: CASSRDSGNTIYF. CDR3 in DNA: TGTGCCAGTAGCCGGGACTCTGGAAACACCATATATTTT.